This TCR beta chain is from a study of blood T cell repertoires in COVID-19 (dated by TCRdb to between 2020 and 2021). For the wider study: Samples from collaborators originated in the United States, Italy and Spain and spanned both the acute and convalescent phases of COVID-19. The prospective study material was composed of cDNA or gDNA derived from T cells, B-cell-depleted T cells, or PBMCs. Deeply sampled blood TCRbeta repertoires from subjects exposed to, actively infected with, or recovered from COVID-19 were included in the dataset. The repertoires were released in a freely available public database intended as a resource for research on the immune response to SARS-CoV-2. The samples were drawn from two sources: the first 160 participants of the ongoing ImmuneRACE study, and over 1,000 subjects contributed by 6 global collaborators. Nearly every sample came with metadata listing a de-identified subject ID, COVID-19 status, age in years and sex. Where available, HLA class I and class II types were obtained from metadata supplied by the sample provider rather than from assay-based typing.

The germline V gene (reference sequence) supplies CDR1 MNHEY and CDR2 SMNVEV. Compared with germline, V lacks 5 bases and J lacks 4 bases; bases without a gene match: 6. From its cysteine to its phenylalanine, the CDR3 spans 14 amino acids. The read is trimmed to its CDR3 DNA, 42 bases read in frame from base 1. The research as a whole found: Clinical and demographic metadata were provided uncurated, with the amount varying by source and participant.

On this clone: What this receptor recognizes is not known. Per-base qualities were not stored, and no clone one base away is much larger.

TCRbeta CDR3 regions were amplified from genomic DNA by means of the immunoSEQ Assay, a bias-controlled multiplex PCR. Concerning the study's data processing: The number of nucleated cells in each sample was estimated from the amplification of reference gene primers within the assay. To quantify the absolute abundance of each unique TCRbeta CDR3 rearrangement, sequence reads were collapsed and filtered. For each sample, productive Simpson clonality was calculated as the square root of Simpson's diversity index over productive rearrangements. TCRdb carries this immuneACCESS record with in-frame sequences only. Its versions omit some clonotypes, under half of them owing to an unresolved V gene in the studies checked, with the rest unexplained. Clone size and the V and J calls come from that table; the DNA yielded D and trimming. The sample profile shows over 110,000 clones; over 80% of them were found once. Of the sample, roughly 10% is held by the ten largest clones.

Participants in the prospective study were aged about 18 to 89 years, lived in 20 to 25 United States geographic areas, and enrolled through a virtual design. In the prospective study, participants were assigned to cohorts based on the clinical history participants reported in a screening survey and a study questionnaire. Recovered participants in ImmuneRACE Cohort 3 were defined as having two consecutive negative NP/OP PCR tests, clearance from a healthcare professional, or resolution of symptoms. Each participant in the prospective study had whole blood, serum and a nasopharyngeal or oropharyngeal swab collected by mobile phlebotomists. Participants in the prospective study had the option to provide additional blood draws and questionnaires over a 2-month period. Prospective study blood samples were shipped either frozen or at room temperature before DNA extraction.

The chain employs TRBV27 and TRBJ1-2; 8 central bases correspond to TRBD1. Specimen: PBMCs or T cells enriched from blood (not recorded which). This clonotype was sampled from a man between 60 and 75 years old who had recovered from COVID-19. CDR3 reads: CASSARTGPYGYTF. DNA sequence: TGTGCCAGCAGTGCCCGGACAGGGCCCTATGGCTACACCTTC.